The sequence of this T cell receptor (beta chain) was determined in a study of cytomegalovirus exposure and HLA in healthy donors. Overall study findings and caveats: The investigators catalogued 150 to 200 TCR beta chains as cytomegalovirus-associated. Most TCR sequences showed up rarely, but some public TCRs showed up in many donors.

Using immunoSEQ multiplex PCR, the repertoire was profiled, and TCRdb retains in-frame clones only, with some absent. The data contain roughly 330,000 clones, 87% of them singletons. The germline gives CDR1 SGHTS, CDR2 YDEGEE. The CDR3 totals 14 residues. V shed 3 bases, J shed 4 bases, and the junction held 2 bases outside the gene matches. Worth noting for this clone: No antigen is known for it.

This sequence originates from a woman in her twenties or thirties in good health and CMV-seropositive. The rearrangement links TRBV5-8 to TRBJ1-5, with TRBD1 matching over 9 bases. The sequencing input was PBMCs. In DNA, the CDR3 is TGTGCCAGCAGCTCGGGACAGGGTAATCAGCCCCAGCATTTT. Protein sequence: CASSSGQGNQPQHF.